Listed below are T cell receptor beta chains from one sample, sequenced in a study of blood T cell repertoires in COVID-19. Here immunoSEQ multiplex PCR was the method, and the copy in TCRdb shows in-frame clones only, minus some. The top ten hold roughly 13% of the sample, which has roughly 59,000 clones, around 73% seen once. Sequenced input: peripheral blood. The receptor source for this set is a man older than 75 with acute or convalescent COVID-19. CDR3s include the opening cysteine and the closing phenylalanine or tryptophan. D genes are given only for firm matches. Only part of the rows carry a size: once, few, many, or a class if the clone is expanded.

d_call: .
v_call: TRBV5-4
j_call: TRBJ2-7
clone_size: .
cdr3_aa: CASSLTGSYEQYF
cdr3_nt: TGTGCCAGCAGCTTGACCGGGTCTTACGAGCAGTACTTC

d_call: TRBD2
v_call: TRBV5-6
j_call: TRBJ2-1
clone_size: .
cdr3_aa: CASSFFGLAGYNEQFF
cdr3_nt: TGTGCCAGCAGCTTCTTTGGACTAGCGGGATACAATGAGCAGTTCTTC

d_call: TRBD2
v_call: TRBV19
j_call: TRBJ2-1
clone_size: .
cdr3_aa: CASSGLAGGYYEQFF
cdr3_nt: TGTGCCAGTAGTGGTCTAGCGGGAGGCTATTATGAGCAGTTCTTC

d_call: TRBD2
v_call: TRBV29-1
j_call: TRBJ2-1
clone_size: .
cdr3_aa: CSVEKREGNEQFF
cdr3_nt: TGCAGCGTTGAGAAGCGGGAGGGTAATGAGCAGTTCTTC

d_call: .
v_call: TRBV5-4
j_call: TRBJ1-1
clone_size: .
cdr3_aa: CASSNQGSTEAFF
cdr3_nt: TGTGCCAGCAGCAATCAGGGGAGCACTGAAGCTTTCTTT

d_call: TRBD1
v_call: TRBV24-1
j_call: TRBJ2-1
clone_size: .
cdr3_aa: CATSDFRTGAYNEQFF
cdr3_nt: TGTGCCACCAGTGATTTTAGGACAGGGGCCTACAATGAGCAGTTCTTC

d_call: .
v_call: TRBV29-1
j_call: TRBJ2-2
clone_size: .
cdr3_aa: CSVVPNAAGELFF
cdr3_nt: TGCAGCGTTGTTCCTAATGCGGCCGGGGAGCTGTTTTTT

d_call: .
v_call: TRBV21-1
j_call: TRBJ2-7
clone_size: .
cdr3_aa: CASSKKPSGAYEQYF
cdr3_nt: TGTGCCAGCAGCAAAAAGCCTAGCGGAGCCTACGAGCAGTACTTC

d_call: TRBD2
v_call: TRBV18
j_call: TRBJ2-7
clone_size: .
cdr3_aa: CASSGTSGYEQYF
cdr3_nt: TGTGCCAGCTCTGGGACTAGCGGGTACGAGCAGTACTTC

d_call: .
v_call: TRBV6-5
j_call: TRBJ2-7
clone_size: .
cdr3_aa: CASSYSAGNYEQYF
cdr3_nt: TGTGCCAGCAGTTACTCGGCCGGGAACTACGAGCAGTACTTC

d_call: TRBD1
v_call: TRBV29-1
j_call: TRBJ1-1
clone_size: .
cdr3_aa: CSAWGQGDEAFF
cdr3_nt: TGCAGCGCTTGGGGACAGGGGGACGAAGCTTTCTTT

d_call: TRBD1
v_call: TRBV5-1
j_call: TRBJ2-2
clone_size: few
cdr3_aa: CASSLSPGTGTGELFF
cdr3_nt: TGCGCCAGCAGCCTCAGTCCCGGGACAGGGACCGGGGAGCTGTTTTTT

d_call: .
v_call: TRBV21-1
j_call: TRBJ1-6
clone_size: .
cdr3_aa: CASRSGGPCSLQSPLHF
cdr3_nt: TGTGCCAGCAGGTCGGGGGGCCCCTGTAGCTTACAATCACCCCTCCACTTT

d_call: .
v_call: TRBV15
j_call: TRBJ1-4
clone_size: .
cdr3_aa: CATSRDHGVGEKLFF
cdr3_nt: TGTGCCACCAGCAGAGATCACGGGGTCGGTGAAAAACTGTTTTTT

d_call: .
v_call: TRBV6-1
j_call: TRBJ2-7
clone_size: .
cdr3_aa: CASSERAYEQYF
cdr3_nt: TGTGCCAGCAGTGAGCGAGCCTACGAGCAGTACTTC

d_call: .
v_call: TRBV19
j_call: TRBJ2-3
clone_size: .
cdr3_aa: CASSMASKSTDTQYF
cdr3_nt: TGTGCCAGTAGTATGGCTAGCAAATCCACAGATACGCAGTATTTT

d_call: .
v_call: TRBV7-3
j_call: TRBJ2-1
clone_size: .
cdr3_aa: CASSSFRGSSSYNEQFF
cdr3_nt: TGTGCCAGCAGCTCCTTTAGGGGGAGCAGCTCCTACAATGAGCAGTTCTTC

d_call: TRBD2
v_call: TRBV6-5
j_call: TRBJ2-7
clone_size: .
cdr3_aa: CASSFRASGSYEQYF
cdr3_nt: TGTGCCAGCAGTTTCCGAGCTAGCGGGAGCTACGAGCAGTACTTC

d_call: .
v_call: TRBV15
j_call: TRBJ1-1
clone_size: .
cdr3_aa: CATSRGGGTEAFF
cdr3_nt: TGTGCCACCAGCAGAGGGGGAGGCACTGAAGCTTTCTTT

d_call: .
v_call: TRBV3-1/TRBV3-2
j_call: TRBJ2-1
clone_size: few
cdr3_aa: CASSPQARGEQFF
cdr3_nt: TGTGCCAGCAGCCCCCAGGCACGTGGTGAGCAGTTCTTC

d_call: TRBD1
v_call: TRBV18
j_call: TRBJ1-1
clone_size: .
cdr3_aa: CASSTGQGYTEAFF
cdr3_nt: TGTGCCAGCTCAACAGGACAGGGATACACTGAAGCTTTCTTT

d_call: TRBD1
v_call: TRBV2
j_call: TRBJ1-1
clone_size: .
cdr3_aa: CASKGQGSTEAFF
cdr3_nt: TGTGCCAGCAAAGGACAGGGGAGCACTGAAGCTTTCTTT

d_call: TRBD1
v_call: TRBV4-2
j_call: TRBJ1-1
clone_size: .
cdr3_aa: CASSQGGTGMNTEAFF
cdr3_nt: TGTGCCAGCAGCCAGGGGGGGACAGGGATGAACACTGAAGCTTTCTTT

d_call: .
v_call: TRBV11-3
j_call: TRBJ2-2
clone_size: .
cdr3_aa: CASSSGLAETGELFF
cdr3_nt: TGTGCCAGCAGCTCCGGGCTAGCCGAGACCGGGGAGCTGTTTTTT

d_call: .
v_call: TRBV19
j_call: TRBJ2-5
clone_size: few
cdr3_aa: CASSTTGMQETQYF
cdr3_nt: TGTGCCAGTAGTACGACAGGAATGCAAGAGACCCAGTACTTC

d_call: TRBD2
v_call: TRBV7-8
j_call: TRBJ2-7
clone_size: .
cdr3_aa: CASSSQLAGDYEQYF
cdr3_nt: TGTGCCAGCAGTTCACAACTAGCGGGAGACTACGAGCAGTACTTC

d_call: TRBD1
v_call: TRBV5-1
j_call: TRBJ2-1
clone_size: few
cdr3_aa: CASRSGTGAYNEQFF
cdr3_nt: TGCGCCAGCAGATCCGGGACAGGGGCCTACAATGAGCAGTTCTTC

d_call: .
v_call: TRBV9
j_call: TRBJ2-3
clone_size: .
cdr3_aa: CASSGATRGVTDTQYF
cdr3_nt: TGTGCCAGCAGCGGCGCGACACGGGGAGTCACAGATACGCAGTATTTT

d_call: TRBD1
v_call: TRBV5-5
j_call: TRBJ1-2
clone_size: .
cdr3_aa: CASSLTGGAPYGYTF
cdr3_nt: TGTGCCAGCAGCCTGACAGGGGGCGCCCCCTATGGCTACACCTTC

d_call: TRBD1
v_call: TRBV10-3
j_call: TRBJ1-2
clone_size: few
cdr3_aa: CAYGQGRSYGYTF
cdr3_nt: TGTGCGTACGGACAGGGAAGATCCTATGGCTACACCTTC

d_call: TRBD2
v_call: TRBV27
j_call: TRBJ2-1
clone_size: few
cdr3_aa: CASSVIGAGGGDEQFF
cdr3_nt: TGTGCCAGCAGCGTTATAGGGGCGGGAGGCGGGGATGAGCAGTTCTTC

d_call: TRBD1
v_call: TRBV19
j_call: TRBJ1-1
clone_size: once
cdr3_aa: CASSSYPTGTNTEAFF
cdr3_nt: TGTGCCAGTAGTTCCTACCCGACAGGGACGAACACTGAAGCTTTCTTT

d_call: .
v_call: TRBV7-5
j_call: TRBJ2-7
clone_size: .
cdr3_aa: CVRSQGQIYEQYF
cdr3_nt: TGTGTCAGAAGCCAGGGACAGATCTACGAGCAGTACTTC

d_call: TRBD1
v_call: TRBV7-2
j_call: TRBJ2-5
clone_size: .
cdr3_aa: CASSLNRGPEETQYF
cdr3_nt: TGTGCCAGCAGCTTGAACAGGGGACCTGAAGAGACCCAGTACTTC

d_call: .
v_call: TRBV5-6
j_call: TRBJ2-2
clone_size: medium-sized
cdr3_aa: CASSTGQYTGELFF
cdr3_nt: TGTGCCAGCAGCACAGGACAGTACACCGGGGAGCTGTTTTTT

d_call: TRBD1
v_call: TRBV2
j_call: TRBJ2-7
clone_size: .
cdr3_aa: CASRGQASRNEQYF
cdr3_nt: TGTGCCAGCAGGGGACAGGCATCGAGGAACGAGCAGTACTTC

d_call: TRBD1
v_call: TRBV18
j_call: TRBJ1-2
clone_size: .
cdr3_aa: CASSQGQGAYGYTF
cdr3_nt: TGTGCCAGCTCACAGGGACAGGGAGCCTATGGCTACACCTTC

d_call: TRBD2
v_call: TRBV15
j_call: TRBJ2-1
clone_size: .
cdr3_aa: CATSIPDPGTSGSHTYNEQFF
cdr3_nt: TGTGCCACCAGCATTCCCGACCCCGGGACTAGCGGGAGTCACACCTACAATGAGCAGTTCTTC

d_call: .
v_call: TRBV10-3
j_call: TRBJ1-1
clone_size: once
cdr3_aa: CAISEQGYTEAFF
cdr3_nt: TGTGCCATCAGTGAACAGGGTTACACTGAAGCTTTCTTT

d_call: .
v_call: TRBV5-6
j_call: TRBJ2-2
clone_size: once
cdr3_aa: CASSLEGSGELFF
cdr3_nt: TGTGCCAGCAGCTTGGAGGGGTCCGGGGAGCTGTTTTTT

d_call: TRBD1
v_call: TRBV6-6
j_call: TRBJ2-5
clone_size: .
cdr3_aa: CASSRDRQETQYF
cdr3_nt: TGTGCCAGCAGCCGGGACAGACAAGAGACCCAGTACTTC

d_call: TRBD1
v_call: TRBV30
j_call: TRBJ1-1
clone_size: .
cdr3_aa: CAWSVTPLTGGRTFF
cdr3_nt: TGTGCCTGGAGTGTAACCCCCTTGACAGGGGGCAGGACTTTCTTT

d_call: TRBD2
v_call: TRBV16
j_call: TRBJ2-1
clone_size: .
cdr3_aa: CASSRSSGRVIEQFF
cdr3_nt: TGTGCCAGCAGCCGATCTAGCGGGAGGGTGATTGAGCAGTTCTTC

d_call: .
v_call: TRBV11-2
j_call: TRBJ2-1
clone_size: .
cdr3_aa: CASSPSDIEQFF
cdr3_nt: TGTGCCAGCAGCCCCAGTGATATAGAGCAGTTCTTC

d_call: .
v_call: TRBV5-5
j_call: TRBJ2-1
clone_size: few
cdr3_aa: CASSLVTASSYNEQFF
cdr3_nt: TGTGCCAGCAGCTTGGTGACAGCGAGCTCCTACAATGAGCAGTTCTTC

d_call: TRBD1
v_call: TRBV2
j_call: TRBJ1-1
clone_size: .
cdr3_aa: CASSFQPQGEAFF
cdr3_nt: TGTGCCAGCAGTTTCCAGCCACAGGGGGAAGCTTTCTTT

d_call: .
v_call: TRBV5-1
j_call: TRBJ2-7
clone_size: .
cdr3_aa: CASSSQGGSYEQYF
cdr3_nt: TGCGCCAGCAGCTCCCAGGGAGGCTCCTACGAGCAGTACTTC

d_call: .
v_call: TRBV5-1
j_call: TRBJ2-7
clone_size: .
cdr3_aa: CASSKTGLGNEQYF
cdr3_nt: TGCGCCAGCAGCAAGACAGGCCTCGGGAACGAGCAGTACTTC

d_call: TRBD1
v_call: TRBV6-5
j_call: TRBJ2-7
clone_size: .
cdr3_aa: CASRAQQGPYEQYF
cdr3_nt: TGTGCCAGCAGAGCACAACAGGGGCCCTACGAGCAGTACTTC

d_call: .
v_call: TRBV10-3
j_call: TRBJ2-5
clone_size: .
cdr3_aa: CATHGGGVQETQYF
cdr3_nt: TGTGCCACGCACGGCGGCGGAGTTCAAGAGACCCAGTACTTC

d_call: .
v_call: TRBV12-5
j_call: TRBJ1-1
clone_size: .
cdr3_aa: CASGLGTAMNTEAFF
cdr3_nt: TGTGCTAGTGGTTTGGGGACAGCCATGAACACTGAAGCTTTCTTT

d_call: TRBD1
v_call: TRBV28
j_call: TRBJ1-1
clone_size: .
cdr3_aa: CASTRWGRGSMNTEAFF
cdr3_nt: TGTGCCAGCACCAGATGGGGCAGGGGGAGCATGAACACTGAAGCTTTCTTT

d_call: .
v_call: TRBV3-1/TRBV3-2
j_call: TRBJ2-5
clone_size: .
cdr3_aa: CASSHRWRGLAETQYF
cdr3_nt: TGTGCCAGCAGCCATAGGTGGAGGGGGCTCGCGGAGACCCAGTACTTC

d_call: TRBD2
v_call: TRBV4-2
j_call: TRBJ2-1
clone_size: .
cdr3_aa: CASSQGGSSYNEQFF
cdr3_nt: TGTGCCAGCAGCCAAGGCGGGAGCTCCTACAATGAGCAGTTCTTC